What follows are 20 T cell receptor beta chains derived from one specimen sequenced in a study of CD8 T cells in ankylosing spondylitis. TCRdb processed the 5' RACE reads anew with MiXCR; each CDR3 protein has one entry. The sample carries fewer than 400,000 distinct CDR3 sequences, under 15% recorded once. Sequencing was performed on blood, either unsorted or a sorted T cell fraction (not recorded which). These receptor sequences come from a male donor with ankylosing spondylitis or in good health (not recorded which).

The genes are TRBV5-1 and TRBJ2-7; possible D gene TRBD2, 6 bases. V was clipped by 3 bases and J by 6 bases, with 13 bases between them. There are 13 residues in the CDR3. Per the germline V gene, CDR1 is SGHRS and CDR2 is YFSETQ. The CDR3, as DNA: TGCGCCAGCAGCTCCCGGGGGACTGGCGAGCAGTACTTC. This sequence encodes CASSSRGTGEQYF.

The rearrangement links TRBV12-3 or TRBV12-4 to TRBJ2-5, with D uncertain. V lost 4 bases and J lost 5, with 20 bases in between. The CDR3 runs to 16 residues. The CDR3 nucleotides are TGTGCCAGCAGTTCATCCAATTCAAATGGAAAGGAGACCCAGTACTTC. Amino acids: CASSSSNSNGKETQYF.

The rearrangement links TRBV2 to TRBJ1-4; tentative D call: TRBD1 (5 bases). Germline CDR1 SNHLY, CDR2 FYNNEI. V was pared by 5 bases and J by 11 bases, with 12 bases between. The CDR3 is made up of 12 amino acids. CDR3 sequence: CASSLDSAKLFF. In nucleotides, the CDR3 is TGTGCCAGCAGTTTAGACAGCGCGAAACTGTTTTTT.

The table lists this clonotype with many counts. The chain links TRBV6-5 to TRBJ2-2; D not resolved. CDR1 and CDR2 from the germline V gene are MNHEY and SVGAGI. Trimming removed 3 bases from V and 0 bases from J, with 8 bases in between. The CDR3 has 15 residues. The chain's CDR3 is CASSYMRTNTGELFF. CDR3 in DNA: TGTGCCAGCAGTTATATGAGGACGAACACCGGGGAGCTGTTTTTT.

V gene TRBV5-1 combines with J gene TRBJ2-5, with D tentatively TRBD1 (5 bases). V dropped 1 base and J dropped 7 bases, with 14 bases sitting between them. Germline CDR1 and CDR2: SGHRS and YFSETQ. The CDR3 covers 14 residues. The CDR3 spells CASSLTLGVGTQYF. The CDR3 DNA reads TGCGCCAGCAGCTTGACTTTAGGGGTGGGGACCCAGTACTTC.

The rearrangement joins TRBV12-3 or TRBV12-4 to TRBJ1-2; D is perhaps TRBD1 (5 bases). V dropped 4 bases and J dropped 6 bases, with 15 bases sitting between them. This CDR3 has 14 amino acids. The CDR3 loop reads CASSSSDRGHGYTF. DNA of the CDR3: TGTGCCAGCAGTTCGTCCGATAGGGGACATGGCTACACCTTC.

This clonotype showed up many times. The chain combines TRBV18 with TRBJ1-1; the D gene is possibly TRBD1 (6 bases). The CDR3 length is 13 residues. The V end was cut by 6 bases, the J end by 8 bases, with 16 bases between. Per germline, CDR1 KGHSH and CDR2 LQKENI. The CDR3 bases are TGTGCCAGCTCCTTCCAAGGAGGGGGAGAAGCTTTCTTT. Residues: CASSFQGGGEAFF. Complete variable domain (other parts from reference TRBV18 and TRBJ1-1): NAGVMQNPRHLVRRRGQEARLRCSPMKGHSHVYWYRQLPEEGLKFMVYLQKENIIDESGMPKERFSAEFPKEGPSILRIQQVVRGDSAAYFCASSFQGGGEAFFGQGTRLTVV.

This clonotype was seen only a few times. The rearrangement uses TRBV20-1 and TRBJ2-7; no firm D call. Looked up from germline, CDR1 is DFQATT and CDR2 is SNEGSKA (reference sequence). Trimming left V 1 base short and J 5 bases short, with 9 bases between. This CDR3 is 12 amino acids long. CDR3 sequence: CSARGLVDEQYF. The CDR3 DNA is TGCAGTGCTAGAGGTCTAGTGGACGAGCAGTACTTC.

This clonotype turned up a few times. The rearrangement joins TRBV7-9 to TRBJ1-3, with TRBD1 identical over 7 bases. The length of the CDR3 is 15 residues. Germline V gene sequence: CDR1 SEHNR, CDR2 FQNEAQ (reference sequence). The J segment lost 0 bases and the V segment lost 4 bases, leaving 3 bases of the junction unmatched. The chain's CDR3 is CASSSDRDSGNTIYF. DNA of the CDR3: TGTGCCAGCAGCTCCGACAGGGACTCTGGAAACACCATATATTTT.

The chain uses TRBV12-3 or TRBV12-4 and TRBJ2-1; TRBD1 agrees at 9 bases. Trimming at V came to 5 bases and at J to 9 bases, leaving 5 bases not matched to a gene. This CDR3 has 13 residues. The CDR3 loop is CASSIRTGAEQFF. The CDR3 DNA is TGTGCCAGCAGTATCAGGACAGGGGCTGAGCAGTTCTTC.

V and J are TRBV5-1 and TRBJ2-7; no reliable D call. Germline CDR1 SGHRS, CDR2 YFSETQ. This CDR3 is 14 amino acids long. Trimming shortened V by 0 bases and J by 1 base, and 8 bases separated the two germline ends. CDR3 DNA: TGCGCCAGCAGCTTGGACTCGGAGTCCTACGAGCAGTACTTC. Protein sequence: CASSLDSESYEQYF.

The CDR3 DNA is TGTGCCAGCAGCTACGGGACAGGTCCAACCTACGAGCAGTACTTC. Translating gives CASSYGTGPTYEQYF. The V and J genes are TRBV3-1 and TRBJ2-7; 8 positions match TRBD1. CDR3 size: 15 residues. Looked up from germline, CDR1 is LGHDT and CDR2 is YNNKEL (reference sequence). The J segment lost 2 bases and the V segment lost 5 bases, leaving 8 bases of the junction unmatched.

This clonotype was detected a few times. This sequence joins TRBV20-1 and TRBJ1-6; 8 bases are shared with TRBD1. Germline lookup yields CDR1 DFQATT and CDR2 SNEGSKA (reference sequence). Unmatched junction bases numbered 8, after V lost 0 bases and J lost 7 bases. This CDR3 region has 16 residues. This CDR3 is CSAREAGQGGNSPLHF. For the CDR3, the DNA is TGCAGTGCTAGAGAGGCCGGACAGGGTGGGAATTCACCCCTCCACTTT.

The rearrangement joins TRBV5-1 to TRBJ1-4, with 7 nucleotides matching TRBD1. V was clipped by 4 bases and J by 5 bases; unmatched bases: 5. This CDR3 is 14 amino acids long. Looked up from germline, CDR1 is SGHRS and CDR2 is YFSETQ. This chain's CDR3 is CASSPGTANEKLFF. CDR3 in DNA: TGCGCCAGCAGCCCGGGGACAGCGAATGAAAAACTGTTTTTT.

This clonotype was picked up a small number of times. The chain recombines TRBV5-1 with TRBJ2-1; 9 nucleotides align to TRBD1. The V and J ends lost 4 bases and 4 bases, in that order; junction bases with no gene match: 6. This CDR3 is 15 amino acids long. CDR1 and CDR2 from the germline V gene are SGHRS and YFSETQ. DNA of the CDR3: TGCGCCAGCAGCCCCGGGACAGGGAGTTACAATGAGCAGTTCTTC. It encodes CASSPGTGSYNEQFF.

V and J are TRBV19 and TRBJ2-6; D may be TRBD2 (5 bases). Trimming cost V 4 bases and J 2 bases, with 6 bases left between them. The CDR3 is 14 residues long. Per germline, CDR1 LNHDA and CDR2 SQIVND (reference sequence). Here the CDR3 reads CASSKGAGANVLTF. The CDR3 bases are TGTGCCAGTAGTAAGGGAGCTGGGGCCAACGTCCTGACTTTC.

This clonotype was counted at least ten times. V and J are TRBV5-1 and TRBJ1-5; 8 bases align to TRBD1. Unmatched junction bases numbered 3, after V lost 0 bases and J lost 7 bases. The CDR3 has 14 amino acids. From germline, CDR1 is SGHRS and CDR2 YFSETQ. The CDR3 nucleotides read TGCGCCAGCAGCTTGGGACAGGGGTCGCAGCCCCAGCATTTT. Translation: CASSLGQGSQPQHF.

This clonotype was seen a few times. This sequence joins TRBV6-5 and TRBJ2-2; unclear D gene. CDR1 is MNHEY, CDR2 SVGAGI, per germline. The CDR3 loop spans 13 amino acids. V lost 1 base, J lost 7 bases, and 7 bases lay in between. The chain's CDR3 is CASSYLDGGELFF. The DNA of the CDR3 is TGTGCCAGCAGTTACTTAGACGGCGGGGAGCTGTTTTTT.

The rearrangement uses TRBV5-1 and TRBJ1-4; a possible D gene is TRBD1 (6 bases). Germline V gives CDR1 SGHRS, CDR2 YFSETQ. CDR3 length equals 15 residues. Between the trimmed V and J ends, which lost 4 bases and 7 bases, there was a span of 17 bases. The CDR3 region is CASSPQGTRSEKLFF. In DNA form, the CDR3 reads TGCGCCAGCAGCCCTCAGGGGACGCGAAGTGAAAAACTGTTTTTT.

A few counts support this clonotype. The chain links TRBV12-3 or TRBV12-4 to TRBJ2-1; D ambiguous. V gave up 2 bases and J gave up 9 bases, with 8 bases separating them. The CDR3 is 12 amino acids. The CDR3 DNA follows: TGTGCCAGCAGTTTAAGTGTGGCTGAGCAGTTCTTC. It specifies CASSLSVAEQFF.